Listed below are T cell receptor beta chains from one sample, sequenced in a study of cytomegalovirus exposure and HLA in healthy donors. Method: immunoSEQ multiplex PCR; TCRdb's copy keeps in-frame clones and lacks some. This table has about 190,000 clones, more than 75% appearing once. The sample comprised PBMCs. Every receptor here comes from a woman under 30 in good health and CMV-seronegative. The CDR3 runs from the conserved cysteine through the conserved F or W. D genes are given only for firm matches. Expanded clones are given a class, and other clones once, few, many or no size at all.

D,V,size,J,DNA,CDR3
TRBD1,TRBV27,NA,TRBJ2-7,TGTGCCAGCAGTATAATAGGGACAGCTTTCTACGAGCAGTACTTC,CASSIIGTAFYEQYF
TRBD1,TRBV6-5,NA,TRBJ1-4,TGTGCCAGCAGCACTAGGACAGGGCGGGAAAAACTGTTTTTT,CASSTRTGREKLFF
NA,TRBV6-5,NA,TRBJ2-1,TGTGCCAGCAGATCCGGGGGGCCCCACGTAAATGAGCAGTTCTTC,CASRSGGPHVNEQFF
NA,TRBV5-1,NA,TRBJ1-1,TGCGCCAGCAGCTTAGGATACAGAACCGTTAACACTGAAGCTTTCTTT,CASSLGYRTVNTEAFF
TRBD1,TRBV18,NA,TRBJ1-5,TGTGCCAGCTCACTGGGGACAGAAGATAATCAGCCCCAGCATTTT,CASSLGTEDNQPQHF
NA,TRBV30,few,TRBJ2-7,TGTGCCTGGACCTTTTCGAGGGCGGTGGGAGAGCAGTACTTC,CAWTFSRAVGEQYF
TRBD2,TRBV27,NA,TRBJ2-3,TGTGCCAGCAGTTCGACCAAGACTAGCAAGTCCACAGATACGCAGTATTTT,CASSSTKTSKSTDTQYF
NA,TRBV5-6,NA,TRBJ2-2,TGTGCCAGCACCCGTGGGAGCGGGACCGGGGAGCTGTTTTTT,CASTRGSGTGELFF
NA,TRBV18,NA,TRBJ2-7,TGTGCCAGCTCACCCCCCCAGGGTGAGCTTTCCGAGCAGTACTTC,CASSPPQGELSEQYF
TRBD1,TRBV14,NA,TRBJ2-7,TGTGCCAGCAGCCCGGACAGGCCCTACGAGCAGTACTTC,CASSPDRPYEQYF
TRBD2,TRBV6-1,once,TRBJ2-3,TGTGCCAGCAGTGTGGCGGGGGGGCACACAGATACGCAGTATTTT,CASSVAGGHTDTQYF
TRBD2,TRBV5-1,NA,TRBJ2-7,TGCGCCAGCAGCCCCCGTAGCGGGGGGGCCTACGAGCAGTACTTC,CASSPRSGGAYEQYF
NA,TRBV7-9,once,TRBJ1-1,TGTGCCAGCAGCATTAAACAGGTAACTGAAGCTTTCTTT,CASSIKQVTEAFF
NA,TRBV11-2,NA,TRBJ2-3,TGTGCCAGCAGCTTATGGGGCAGACCGACCGGAGATACGCAGTATTTT,CASSLWGRPTGDTQYF
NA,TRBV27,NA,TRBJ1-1,TGTGCCAGCAGTTTCCAGTCTGACACTGAAGCTTTCTTT,CASSFQSDTEAFF
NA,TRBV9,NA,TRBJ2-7,TGTGCCAGCAGCGTAGGGGCAGGGCTTTCCTACGAGCAGTACTTC,CASSVGAGLSYEQYF
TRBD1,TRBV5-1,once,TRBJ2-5,TGCGCCAGCAGCTTGGGCAGGGGGGAGACCCAGTACTTC,CASSLGRGETQYF
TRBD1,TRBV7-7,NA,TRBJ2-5,TGTGCCAGCAGCTCCTCGGTTTTAGGGGGCGAGGAGACCCAGTACTTC,CASSSSVLGGEETQYF
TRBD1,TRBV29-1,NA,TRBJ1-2,TGCAGCGTTGTGACAGGGGAGAGCTATGGCTACACCTTC,CSVVTGESYGYTF
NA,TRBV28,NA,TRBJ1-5,TGTGCCAGCGGTCCCAGGGAAGCTGGCCAGCCCCAGCATTTT,CASGPREAGQPQHF
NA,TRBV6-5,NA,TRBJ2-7,TGTGCCAGCAGCACAGGTTACGAGCAGTACTTC,CASSTGYEQYF
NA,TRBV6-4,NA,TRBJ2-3,TGTGCCAGCAGATCGAACAGGGCTAGCACAGATACGCAGTATTTT,CASRSNRASTDTQYF
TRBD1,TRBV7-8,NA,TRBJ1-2,TGTGCCAGCAGCATAGGACAGGGAGAATTGAAGGGCTACACCTTC,CASSIGQGELKGYTF
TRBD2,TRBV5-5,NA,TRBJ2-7,TGTGCCAGCAGCTTGAGCGGGGGCTACGAGCAGTACTTC,CASSLSGGYEQYF
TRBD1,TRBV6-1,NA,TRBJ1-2,TGTGCCAGCAGTGTGACAGGGGGCGACTATGGCTACACCTTC,CASSVTGGDYGYTF
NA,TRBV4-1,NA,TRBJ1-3,TGCGCCAGCAGCCAAGGGGGCCTGAACTCTGGAAACACCATATATTTT,CASSQGGLNSGNTIYF
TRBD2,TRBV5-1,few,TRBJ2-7,TGCGCCAGCAGTAGCGGGGGCTTTCGTGGGGAGCAGTACTTC,CASSSGGFRGEQYF
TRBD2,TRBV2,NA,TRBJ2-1,TGTGCCAGCAGTCAATTGAGACTAGCGGGTAATGAGCAGTTCTTC,CASSQLRLAGNEQFF
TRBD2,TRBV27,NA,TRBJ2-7,TGTGCCAGCGGATTAGCGGGGAGAACCTACGAGCAGTACTTC,CASGLAGRTYEQYF
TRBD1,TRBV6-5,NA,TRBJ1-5,TGTGCCAGCAGTAATACAGGGGGCAATCAGCCCCAGCATTTT,CASSNTGGNQPQHF
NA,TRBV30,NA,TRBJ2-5,TGTGCCTTCCGGGGGGCGGGGGAGACCCAGTACTTC,CAFRGAGETQYF
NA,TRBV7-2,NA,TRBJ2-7,TGTGCCAGCAGCACAGCCTCTCCGGGGGCCTACGAGCAGTACTTC,CASSTASPGAYEQYF
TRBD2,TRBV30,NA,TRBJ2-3,TGTGCCTGGAGGGGGGGCGGGGGGCTTGGTACGCAGTATTTT,CAWRGGGGLGTQYF
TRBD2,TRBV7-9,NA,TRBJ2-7,TGTGCCAGCAGCCTAAGCGGGACCTACGAGCAGTACTTC,CASSLSGTYEQYF
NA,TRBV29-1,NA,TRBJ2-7,TGCAGCGTTGAAGATCTCGGGGGGCGCGTCGGCGAGCAGTACTTC,CSVEDLGGRVGEQYF
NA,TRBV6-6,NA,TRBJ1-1,TGTGCCAGCAGCCGCGTCGACACTGAAGCTTTCTTT,CASSRVDTEAFF
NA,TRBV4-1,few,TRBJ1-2,TGCGCCAGCAGCCCAGCCGGGAGCGGCTACACCTTC,CASSPAGSGYTF
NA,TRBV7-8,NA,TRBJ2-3,TGTGCCAGCAGCAGGACTGCCCGATCAGGATTTGCCACAGATACGCAGTATTTT,CASSRTARSGFATDTQYF
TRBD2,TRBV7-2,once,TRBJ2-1,TGTGCCAGCAGCTTAGCCAAACAGAGCTTTTTAGCGGGAGGGCCTCTTTACAATGAGCAGTTCTTC,CASSLAKQSFLAGGPLYNEQFF
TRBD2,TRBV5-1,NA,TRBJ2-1,TGCGCCAGCAGCTTGGTTAGCGGGGGTTTCGATGAGCAGTTCTTC,CASSLVSGGFDEQFF
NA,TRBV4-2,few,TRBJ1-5,TGTGCGGGCGATCAGCCCCAGCATTTT,CAGDQPQHF
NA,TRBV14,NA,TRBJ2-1,TGTGCCAGCAGCCAAGGTTTGGAGGGCAAAAAATATAATGAGCAGTTCTTC,CASSQGLEGKKYNEQFF